This is a list of T cell receptor beta chains from one sample in a study of spatial heterogeneity in lung cancer. MiXCR was run by TCRdb on the 5' RACE reads, yielding one entry per CDR3 protein. The table has around 16,000 distinct CDR3 sequences, approximately 6.2% seen once. Sequencing was performed on lung tumor tissue, taken at surgery. All receptors derive from a female donor with early-stage non-small cell lung cancer. The CDR3 runs from the conserved cysteine through the conserved F or W. D genes are given only for firm matches. Expanded clones are given a class, and other clones once, few, many or no size at all.

v_call	clone_size	d_call	j_call	cdr3_nt	cdr3_aa
TRBV9	medium-sized	TRBD2	TRBJ2-1	TGTGCCAGCAGCGTACTAGCGGGGGGCGGGTACAATGAGCAGTTCTTC	CASSVLAGGGYNEQFF
TRBV7-2	many	TRBD1	TRBJ1-5	TGTGCCAGCAGCCTCGACCTGACAGGGGGGGGTCAGCCCCAGCATTTT	CASSLDLTGGGQPQHF
TRBV12-3/TRBV12-4	-	-	TRBJ1-2	TGTGCCAGCAACTTTAGGACAGAACCCTCTAACTATGGCTACACCTTC	CASNFRTEPSNYGYTF
TRBV29-1	medium-sized	-	TRBJ1-1	TGCAGCGCCGGGGGGTTCGACACTGAAGCTTTCTTT	CSAGGFDTEAFF
TRBV5-6	medium-sized	-	TRBJ2-4	TGTGCCAGCAGCTTGGGCAAAGCCAAAAACATTCAGTACTTC	CASSLGKAKNIQYF
TRBV12-3/TRBV12-4	many	-	TRBJ2-5	TGTGCCAGCAGTCCAGGGGGGCGGGCCCAGTACTTC	CASSPGGRAQYF
TRBV9	many	TRBD1	TRBJ1-5	TGTGCCAGCAGCCTTACAGGGGGAAGAAATCAGCCCCAGCATTTT	CASSLTGGRNQPQHF
TRBV27	many	TRBD2	TRBJ2-7	TGTGCCAGCAGTGGGCTAGCGGGGTACGAGCAGTACTTC	CASSGLAGYEQYF
TRBV7-9	medium-sized	TRBD1	TRBJ1-2	TGTGCCAGCAGCTCCGGGACAGGGATCGGGGGCTATGGCTACACCTTC	CASSSGTGIGGYGYTF
TRBV30	medium-sized	TRBD1	TRBJ1-1	TGTGCCTGGAGCGACAGGGGAACTGAAGCTTTCTTT	CAWSDRGTEAFF
TRBV20-1	medium-sized	-	TRBJ2-7	TGCAGTGCCACGGAGGGCTACGAGCAGTACTTC	CSATEGYEQYF
TRBV11-3	many	-	TRBJ2-1	TGTGCCAGCAGCTTTCAGGGGGGAAGCTCCTACAATGAGCAGTTCTTC	CASSFQGGSSYNEQFF
TRBV30	many	-	TRBJ1-2	TGTGCCTGGAGTCCGGGGGGCATCTATGGCTACACCTTC	CAWSPGGIYGYTF
TRBV3-1	few	-	TRBJ2-2	TGTGCCAGCAGCCAAAGCCGAGGGAACACCGGGGAGCTGTTTTTT	CASSQSRGNTGELFF
TRBV7-9	-	TRBD2	TRBJ2-7	TGTGCCAGCAGCTCCGGGCGGGGGTTTTCCTACGAGCAGTACTTC	CASSSGRGFSYEQYF
TRBV20-1	medium-sized	-	TRBJ2-7	TGCAGTGCTAGAGAGTCTCCGAGCTCCTACGAGCAGTACTTC	CSARESPSSYEQYF
TRBV7-3	many	-	TRBJ2-2	TGTGCCAGCAGCTTAACTAGAACCGGGGAGCTGTTTTTT	CASSLTRTGELFF
TRBV6-1	many	-	TRBJ1-6	TGTGCCAGCTGCCGTGGAGTAAATTCACCCCTCCACTTT	CASCRGVNSPLHF
TRBV29-1	-	-	TRBJ2-2	TGCAGCGTTGAAGTCACCGGGGAGCTGTTTTTT	CSVEVTGELFF
TRBV4-2	few	TRBD1	TRBJ1-2	TGTGCCAGCAGCGAACGACAGGGGGCCTTAACTAACTATGGCTACACCTTC	CASSERQGALTNYGYTF
TRBV6-5	few	-	TRBJ1-5	TGTGCGGGAGGTCAGCCCCAGCATTTT	CAGGQPQHF
TRBV20-1	once	TRBD2	TRBJ2-7	TGCAGTGCTAGTCGGACTAGCGGTCTCGAGCAGTACTTC	CSASRTSGLEQYF
TRBV6-2/TRBV6-3	-	TRBD1	TRBJ1-1	TGTGCCAGCAATCCCGTGGGGACAGCGCCGCTAATCACTGAAGCTTTCTTT	CASNPVGTAPLITEAFF
TRBV28	many	TRBD1	TRBJ2-5	TGTGCCAGCAGTTCCGGACAGGGAGAGACCCAGTACTTC	CASSSGQGETQYF
TRBV15	many	-	TRBJ2-6	TGTGCCACCAGCAGGGCAGGGCGCTCTGGGGCCAACGTCCTGACTTTC	CATSRAGRSGANVLTF
TRBV10-1	medium-sized	TRBD1	TRBJ1-5	TGCGCCAGCAGTACCGCCGGGACAGGGCATCAGCCCCAGCATTTT	CASSTAGTGHQPQHF
TRBV5-1	many	-	TRBJ2-7	TGCGCCAGCAGCTTTGGACAGCTGACAAGCTCCTACGAGCAGTACTTC	CASSFGQLTSSYEQYF
TRBV4-1	many	-	TRBJ2-5	TGCGCCAGCAGCCAAGAAGGGGCTAGACAAGAGACCCAGTACTTC	CASSQEGARQETQYF
TRBV20-1	many	-	TRBJ2-1	TGCAGTGCTAGAGATCCAGGGGGGTCCGCCGATGAGCAGTTCTTC	CSARDPGGSADEQFF
TRBV5-4	many	-	TRBJ2-2	TGTGCCAGCAGCTTGGGCCTTGGCGGGCGAAACACCGGGGAGCTGTTTTTT	CASSLGLGGRNTGELFF
TRBV6-1	-	-	TRBJ1-6	TGTGCCAGCAACCCGTCGGACAATTGGAATACCCTCCACTTT	CASNPSDNWNTLHF
TRBV12-3/TRBV12-4	-	TRBD1	TRBJ2-3	TGTGCCAGCAGTCCGGGACAGGGGTTGCACACAGATACGCAGTATTTT	CASSPGQGLHTDTQYF
TRBV7-3	few	TRBD2	TRBJ2-1	TGTGCCAGCAGCTTTTCGGGACTAGCATCCTACAATGAGCAGTTCTTC	CASSFSGLASYNEQFF
TRBV11-2	few	TRBD1	TRBJ1-1	TGTGCCAGCAGCTCCGCACCGGGACAGGGAGATGTGAGGAACACTGAAGCTTTCTTT	CASSSAPGQGDVRNTEAFF
TRBV5-1	few	-	TRBJ1-2	TGCGCCAGCAGCGAGGGAGGTTTATCGGGGGCCTTTAACTATGGCTACACCTTC	CASSEGGLSGAFNYGYTF
TRBV19	few	TRBD1	TRBJ2-1	TGTGCCGGGTCGACAGGGGCCAGCGAGCAGTTCTTC	CAGSTGASEQFF
TRBV13	-	-	TRBJ2-6	TGTGCCAGCAGCCCGCTAGGGAGCCCACAGACAGCTGGGGCCAACGTCCTGACTTTC	CASSPLGSPQTAGANVLTF
TRBV20-1	many	-	TRBJ2-5	TGCAGTGCCAACCAAGAGACCCAGTACTTC	CSANQETQYF
TRBV28	many	-	TRBJ2-7	TGTGCCAGCACCGACCGTTCGACGGAGTACTTC	CASTDRSTEYF
TRBV3-1	medium-sized	-	TRBJ1-2	TGTGCCAGCAGCCAGCAAAATCGAGGCTACACCTTC	CASSQQNRGYTF
TRBV20-1	many	-	TRBJ1-1	TGCAGTGCTAGTCAGATCGGCAGGGGCCAAGGAGGAACTGAAGCTTTCTTT	CSASQIGRGQGGTEAFF
TRBV20-1	few	-	TRBJ2-5	TGCAGTGCTAGAGCTTACTTCCAGGAGACCCAGTACTTC	CSARAYFQETQYF
TRBV25-1	many	-	TRBJ2-2	TGTGCCAGCAGTCGACAGGAGGCCGGGGAGCTGTTTTTT	CASSRQEAGELFF
TRBV28	-	TRBD1	TRBJ2-7	TGTGCCAGCAGTCCGCCGGGACAGACGTCCTACGAGCAGTACTTC	CASSPPGQTSYEQYF
TRBV7-3	many	TRBD1	TRBJ2-7	TGTGCCAGCAGCTCAAACAGGGGCGGCGAGCAGTACTTC	CASSSNRGGEQYF
TRBV28	many	TRBD1	TRBJ2-7	TGTGCCAGCAGACCCTACGGACAGGGCTTGTGGGAGCAGTACTTC	CASRPYGQGLWEQYF
TRBV7-3	medium-sized	-	TRBJ2-2	TGTGCCAGCAGCCCCTACCCCGAGGCCCGGGCCGGGGAGCTGTTTTTT	CASSPYPEARAGELFF
TRBV7-3	many	-	TRBJ2-7	TGTGCCAGCAGCTTATCGGGAGAAAACGAGCAGTACTTC	CASSLSGENEQYF
TRBV3-1	few	-	TRBJ2-6	TGTGCCAGCAGCCAAGAGGTGGGGAGGCAGGACTCTGGGGCCAACGTCCTGACTTTC	CASSQEVGRQDSGANVLTF
TRBV4-3	-	TRBD1	TRBJ2-1	TGCGCCAGCAGCTTGGGCAACGCGGGGACAGGCGAGCAGTTCTTC	CASSLGNAGTGEQFF
TRBV7-9	many	-	TRBJ1-4	TGTGCCAGCAGCTTACAAACCTTTGGGGAAAAACTGTTTTTT	CASSLQTFGEKLFF
TRBV19	-	-	TRBJ1-4	TGTGCCAGTAGTGCCCAGAACAGGGATGGAGAAAAACTGTTTTTT	CASSAQNRDGEKLFF
TRBV12-3/TRBV12-4	-	TRBD1	TRBJ2-5	TGTGCCAGCAGTTACTCGACAGGGGGCTGGGAAGAGACCCAGTACTTC	CASSYSTGGWEETQYF